This T cell receptor (beta chain) was sequenced during a study of blood T cell repertoires in COVID-19. Generated by immunoSEQ multiplex PCR, the TCRdb table keeps only in-frame clones and is missing some. This sample has a few hundred thousand clones; approximately 86% occur once, and the top ten carry 2% to 3%. Germline V lookup: CDR1 MDHEN, CDR2 SYDVKM. The V gene end was trimmed by 4 bases and the J gene end by 8 bases; junction bases not matched to a gene: 12. The CDR3 totals 16 residues. This chain links TRBV28 with TRBJ2-1; TRBD2 agrees at 9 bases. The sequenced sample was peripheral blood. The TCR was taken from a man younger than 35 with active or convalescent COVID-19. The CDR3 here is CASSSLAGNTWDEQFF. CDR3 nucleotide sequence: TGTGCCAGCAGTTCCCTAGCGGGAAATACTTGGGATGAGCAGTTCTTC.